The 8 T cell receptor beta chains below all came from one sample that was sequenced in a study of blood T cell repertoires in COVID-19. Clones were sequenced by immunoSEQ multiplex PCR, and TCRdb holds only the in-frame ones, with some missing. The sample carries 100,000 or so clones, around four fifths recorded once. The sequencing sample was made of peripheral blood. The receptors shown here come from a man aged 70-80 years with active or convalescent COVID-19.

The chain links TRBV12-3 or TRBV12-4 to TRBJ2-7, with D uncertain. V lost 0 bases and J lost 3, with 3 bases in between. There are 12 residues in the CDR3. CDR3 loop: CASSLASYEQYF. Written as DNA, the CDR3 is TGTGCCAGCAGTTTAGCTAGCTACGAGCAGTACTTC.

This clone came up a few times. The V call is TRBV1, the J call TRBJ2-7; the DNA was not used to check the table's D call, TRBD1. TRBV1 is designated a pseudogene. The CDR3 loop spans 14 amino acids. Here the CDR3 DNA reads TGCACCAGCAGCCTTCGGGACAATCATAGAGGGCAGTACTTC. Its translation: CTSSLRDNHRGQYF.

This sequence joins TRBV10-3 and TRBJ1-5, with a weak D call TRBD1 (5 bases). Germline CDR1 ENHRY, CDR2 SYGVKD. The CDR3 is 13 amino acids. Trimming removed 8 bases from V and 3 bases from J, with 11 bases in between. The CDR3 DNA reads as TGTGCCATCCGGGGGACTGTCAATCAGCCCCAGCATTTT. Translating it yields CAIRGTVNQPQHF.

This chain joins TRBV5-6 and TRBJ1-5; D ambiguous. The CDR3 spans 13 residues. The germline CDR1 and CDR2 sequences are SGHDT and YYEEEE. V dropped 0 bases and J dropped 3 bases, with 4 bases sitting between them. CDR3 protein: CASSLGVNQPQHF. The DNA for the CDR3 is TGTGCCAGCAGCTTGGGAGTCAATCAGCCCCAGCATTTT.

This clone was counted a few times. The chain is built from TRBV4-3 and TRBJ1-2; a weak D match, TRBD1 (6 bases). Between the trimmed V and J ends, which lost 4 bases and 3 bases, there was a span of 24 bases. The CDR3 is 18 amino acids. From germline, CDR1 is LGHNA and CDR2 YSLEER. The CDR3 reads CASSRGWNDGGADYGYTF. In DNA form, the CDR3 reads TGCGCCAGCAGCCGAGGGTGGAATGATGGGGGGGCCGACTATGGCTACACCTTC.

This chain connects TRBV5-1 to TRBJ2-3; possibly TRBD2 for D (6 bases). The germline gives CDR1 SGHRS, CDR2 YFSETQ. V was trimmed by 1 base and J by 0 bases, leaving 9 bases between them. The CDR3 is 15 amino acids. CDR3 loop: CASSLPGTSTDTQYF. The CDR3 region has the DNA TGCGCCAGCAGCTTGCCTGGGACTAGCACAGATACGCAGTATTTT.

The chain combines TRBV2 with TRBJ2-7; D may be TRBD2 (6 bases). V was shortened by 6 bases and J by 4 bases, with 10 bases between the two germline ends. There are 12 residues in the CDR3. Germline assignment: CDR1 SNHLY and CDR2 FYNNEI. CDR3 region: CASRGGLYEQYF. In DNA, the CDR3 is TGTGCCAGCAGGGGTGGACTATACGAGCAGTACTTC.

The V and J genes are TRBV9 and TRBJ2-7, with a tentative D call TRBD1 (7 bases). The germline V gene encodes CDR1 SGDLS and CDR2 YYNGEE. There are 15 residues in the CDR3. V was pared by 4 bases and J by 5 bases, with 19 bases between. The CDR3 sequence is CASSRTGDRADEQYF. DNA for the CDR3: TGTGCCAGCAGCCGAACGGGAGACAGGGCGGACGAGCAGTACTTC.